Here is one T cell receptor (beta chain) with its context. The data belong to a study of memory CD4+ T cells and cytomegalovirus serostatus. Sequencing used immunoSEQ multiplex PCR; TCRdb keeps in-frame clones, though not all of them. The sample lists 41,000 or so clones; around 79% were seen once. The V end was cut by 4 bases, the J end by 2 bases, with 8 bases between. The CDR3 is 13 residues long. Germline lookup yields CDR1 SGHRS and CDR2 YFSETQ. The sort gate was single viable CD3+CD4+CD8-CD45RO+ cells for memory CD4+ T cells. Positive selection with CD4 microbeads enriched total CD4+ T cells. This TCR was recovered from an adult in good health and CMV-seronegative. The sequenced material came from memory CD4+ T cells from blood. The V gene is TRBV5-1, the J gene TRBJ2-3; the D gene is possibly TRBD1 (6 bases). Written as DNA, the CDR3 is TGCGCCAGCAGCCAGGGGTACACAGATACGCAGTATTTT. Protein product: CASSQGYTDTQYF.